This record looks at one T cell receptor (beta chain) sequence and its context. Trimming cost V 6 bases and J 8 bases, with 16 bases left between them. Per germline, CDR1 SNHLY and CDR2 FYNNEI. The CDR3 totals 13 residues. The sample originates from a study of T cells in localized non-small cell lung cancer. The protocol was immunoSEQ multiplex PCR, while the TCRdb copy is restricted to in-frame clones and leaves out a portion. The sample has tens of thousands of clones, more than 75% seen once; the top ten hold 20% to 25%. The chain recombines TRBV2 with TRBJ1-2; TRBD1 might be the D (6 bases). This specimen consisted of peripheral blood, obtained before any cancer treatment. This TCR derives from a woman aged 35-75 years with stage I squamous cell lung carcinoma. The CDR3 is CASREQGAGGYTF. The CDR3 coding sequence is TGTGCCAGCAGGGAACAGGGTGCAGGGGGCTACACCTTC.